This is a list of T cell receptor beta chains from one sample in a study of blood T cells in healthy people across ages. TCRdb independently ran MiXCR on the 5' RACE reads; one entry per CDR3 protein. The sample yields around 400,000 distinct CDR3 sequences, approximately 47% seen once. The sequenced material came from blood. Receptors were obtained from a man in his sixties in good health. Each CDR3 is given with its conserved first and last residue. A D gene is named only where the DNA matches it firmly.

v_call: TRBV11-3; d_call: -; j_call: TRBJ2-7; cdr3_aa: CASSPTESEQYF
v_call: TRBV20-1; d_call: -; j_call: TRBJ2-5; cdr3_aa: CSARDPHRQETQYF
v_call: TRBV7-2; d_call: TRBD1; j_call: TRBJ2-7; cdr3_aa: CASSLGGGQGAKSYEQYF
v_call: TRBV10-3; d_call: -; j_call: TRBJ2-7; cdr3_aa: CAICLPAYEQYF
v_call: TRBV6-5; d_call: -; j_call: -; cdr3_aa: CASSSLVPSIQYF
v_call: TRBV20-1; d_call: -; j_call: TRBJ2-3; cdr3_aa: CSANSFPVTDTQYF
v_call: TRBV29-1; d_call: TRBD1; j_call: TRBJ2-7; cdr3_aa: CSAGTGVYEQYF
v_call: TRBV25-1; d_call: -; j_call: TRBJ2-7; cdr3_aa: CASSARRGNLGEQYF
v_call: TRBV9; d_call: -; j_call: TRBJ1-2; cdr3_aa: CASSVALAGTANYGYTF
v_call: TRBV24-1; d_call: -; j_call: TRBJ1-2; cdr3_aa: CATSDANRPYGYTF
v_call: TRBV15; d_call: -; j_call: TRBJ1-5; cdr3_aa: CATSGTRIQPQHF
v_call: TRBV6-5; d_call: -; j_call: TRBJ1-1; cdr3_aa: CASRLQGVFLGEAFF
v_call: TRBV6-2/TRBV6-3; d_call: TRBD2; j_call: -; cdr3_aa: CASSNLGTSGPYNEQYF
v_call: TRBV28; d_call: -; j_call: TRBJ2-7; cdr3_aa: CASTPGWGSYEQYF
v_call: TRBV4-3; d_call: -; j_call: TRBJ2-5; cdr3_aa: CASSGGGAATGTETQYF
v_call: TRBV6-5; d_call: -; j_call: TRBJ2-7; cdr3_aa: CASSYGGYSYEQYF
v_call: TRBV28; d_call: -; j_call: TRBJ1-2; cdr3_aa: CASSYPPRYTF
v_call: TRBV4-3; d_call: -; j_call: TRBJ2-1; cdr3_aa: CASSQDPPESSYNEQFF
v_call: TRBV9; d_call: -; j_call: TRBJ2-7; cdr3_aa: CASSPAGHSYEQYF
v_call: TRBV29-1; d_call: TRBD2; j_call: TRBJ2-7; cdr3_aa: CSARTSGRGNEQYF
v_call: TRBV30; d_call: -; j_call: TRBJ1-2; cdr3_aa: CACPDRVLNYGYTF
v_call: TRBV7-3; d_call: -; j_call: TRBJ2-6; cdr3_aa: CASSPTGIGANVLTF
v_call: TRBV11-2; d_call: -; j_call: TRBJ2-1; cdr3_aa: CASSLFGEKQFF
v_call: TRBV20-1; d_call: -; j_call: TRBJ2-7; cdr3_aa: CSARDAARQAYEQYF
v_call: TRBV28; d_call: -; j_call: TRBJ1-2; cdr3_aa: CASSTTYSGGEYGYTF
v_call: TRBV29-1; d_call: TRBD2; j_call: -; cdr3_aa: CSVVLASGIYNEQYF
v_call: TRBV28; d_call: -; j_call: TRBJ1-5; cdr3_aa: CALGERGQPQHF
v_call: TRBV10-3; d_call: -; j_call: TRBJ1-2; cdr3_aa: CATRGGNYGYTF
v_call: TRBV7-2; d_call: TRBD2; j_call: TRBJ2-3; cdr3_aa: CASSLDSLADPAYDTQYF
v_call: TRBV6-1; d_call: -; j_call: TRBJ2-1; cdr3_aa: CASGTQGWHEQFF
v_call: TRBV10-3; d_call: -; j_call: TRBJ2-2; cdr3_aa: CAISDGRGPNTGELFF
v_call: TRBV20-1; d_call: TRBD2; j_call: TRBJ2-5; cdr3_aa: CSARGRGLAGGTQYF
v_call: TRBV21-1; d_call: -; j_call: TRBJ2-3; cdr3_aa: CASSKDRDTQYF
v_call: TRBV7-3; d_call: TRBD2; j_call: TRBJ2-3; cdr3_aa: CASSLTSGRDTQYF
v_call: TRBV7-2; d_call: TRBD2; j_call: TRBJ2-1; cdr3_aa: CASSFGGLADEQFF
v_call: TRBV20-1; d_call: -; j_call: TRBJ2-1; cdr3_aa: CSARDGTSYNEQFF
v_call: TRBV20-1; d_call: -; j_call: TRBJ2-5; cdr3_aa: CSADRQETQYF
v_call: TRBV3-1; d_call: -; j_call: TRBJ2-5; cdr3_aa: CASSVRGSETQYF
v_call: TRBV5-4; d_call: TRBD2; j_call: -; cdr3_aa: CASSVDLAGRETQYF
v_call: TRBV11-2; d_call: -; j_call: TRBJ1-6; cdr3_aa: CASSLDRSSYNSPLHF
v_call: TRBV4-2; d_call: TRBD2; j_call: TRBJ2-7; cdr3_aa: CASSQDATSGSYEQYF
v_call: TRBV12-3/TRBV12-4; d_call: -; j_call: TRBJ1-4; cdr3_aa: CASTAGGEKLFF